A selection of T cell receptor beta chains follows, all from one sample in a study of T-cell memory formation after mild COVID-19. TCRdb re-called the 5' RACE reads through MiXCR, storing one row per CDR3 protein. Of 540,000 or so distinct CDR3 sequences listed, roughly 20% are singletons. Sequenced material: PBMCs or a T cell subset sorted from them (not recorded which). All receptors come from an adult woman who had mild COVID-19 (a few samples of this study predate the infection). Cell type and time point are not known. Each CDR3 is given with its conserved first and last residue. D genes are given only for firm matches. Some rows mark clone size as missing; the rest say once, few, many or name a class of expanded clone.

size,D,J,V,CDR3,DNA
-,TRBD1,TRBJ1-2,TRBV5-1,CASSLPRQGLTYGYTF,TGCGCCAGCAGCTTGCCTCGACAGGGGCTGACCTATGGCTACACCTTC
-,-,TRBJ2-5,TRBV20-1,CSARGQVQETQYF,TGCAGTGCTAGAGGACAGGTACAAGAGACCCAGTACTTC
few,-,TRBJ1-1,TRBV7-9,CASSLGPPTTPWNTEAFF,TGTGCCAGCAGCTTAGGCCCCCCTACAACCCCGTGGAACACTGAAGCTTTCTTT
few,-,TRBJ2-7,TRBV12-3/TRBV12-4,CASSSNRDRTYEQYF,TGTGCCAGCAGTTCGAACAGGGATCGGACCTACGAGCAGTACTTC
few,-,TRBJ2-7,TRBV5-1,CASSMGVEDEQYF,TGCGCCAGCAGCATGGGGGTCGAGGACGAGCAGTACTTC
few,-,TRBJ1-1,TRBV6-5,CASSYSPETEAFF,TGTGCCAGCAGTTACAGTCCGGAGACTGAAGCTTTCTTT
few,TRBD1,TRBJ1-2,TRBV7-8,CASSLATGQGYGYTF,TGTGCCAGCAGCTTAGCGACAGGGCAGGGCTATGGCTACACCTTC
-,-,TRBJ2-1,TRBV7-9,CASILGGTPYNEQFF,TGTGCCAGCATCCTCGGCGGGACTCCTTACAATGAGCAGTTCTTC
once,-,TRBJ2-1,TRBV10-3,CAISDPTGLSSYNEQFF,TGTGCCATCAGTGACCCGACGGGTCTAAGCTCCTACAATGAGCAGTTCTTC
few,TRBD1,TRBJ1-5,TRBV6-5,CASSLGQAQPQHF,TGTGCCAGCTCTCTAGGACAGGCTCAGCCCCAGCATTTT
few,-,TRBJ2-7,TRBV7-9,CASSLRVLYEQYF,TGTGCCAGCAGCTTACGGGTCCTCTACGAGCAGTACTTC
-,-,TRBJ2-1,TRBV19,CASSIWRGRNNEQFF,TGTGCCAGTAGTATCTGGCGGGGGCGAAACAATGAGCAGTTCTTC
many,TRBD1,TRBJ2-1,TRBV5-4,CASSFRDRSNEQFF,TGTGCCAGCAGCTTCCGGGACAGGTCCAATGAGCAGTTCTTC
few,-,TRBJ1-2,TRBV20-1,CSARSEQSGYTF,TGCAGTGCTAGGTCTGAACAAAGTGGCTACACCTTC
-,TRBD1,TRBJ2-7,TRBV30,CAWSSQGAYEQYF,TGTGCCTGGAGTAGCCAGGGGGCTTACGAGCAGTACTTC
-,TRBD1,TRBJ2-7,TRBV11-2,CASSLDRGRLYF,TGTGCCAGCAGCCTGGACAGGGGGCGCCTGTACTTC
-,-,TRBJ2-7,TRBV27,CASSLGPLQVYEQYF,TGTGCCAGCAGTTTGGGTCCCTTACAGGTCTACGAGCAGTACTTC
many,TRBD1,TRBJ2-5,TRBV7-3,CASSPSKTGMQETQYF,TGTGCCAGCAGCCCTTCTAAGACAGGGATGCAAGAGACCCAGTACTTC
-,-,TRBJ2-5,TRBV7-3,CASSFSGAVSETQYF,TGTGCCAGCAGCTTTTCAGGGGCCGTTTCGGAGACCCAGTACTTC
few,TRBD2,TRBJ2-3,TRBV4-1,CASSQGPQRGADTQYF,TGCGCCAGCAGCCAAGGGCCTCAGCGGGGCGCAGATACGCAGTATTTT
-,TRBD2,TRBJ2-7,TRBV11-3,CASSEGLAGLSYEQYF,TGTGCCAGCAGCGAAGGACTAGCGGGACTCTCCTACGAGCAGTACTTC
few,-,TRBJ2-3,TRBV12-3/TRBV12-4,CASSSGDSDTQYF,TGTGCCAGCAGCTCAGGGGATTCGGATACGCAGTATTTT
-,TRBD1,TRBJ1-3,TRBV7-2,CASSRTGEAGNTIYF,TGTGCCAGCAGCCGCACAGGGGAAGCTGGAAACACCATATATTTT
few,-,TRBJ1-2,TRBV15,CATSRSVANYGYTF,TGTGCCACCAGCAGATCAGTAGCTAACTATGGCTACACCTTC
-,-,TRBJ2-7,TRBV4-3,CASSRWDNSYEQYF,TGCGCCAGCAGCCGATGGGACAACTCCTACGAGCAGTACTTC
few,-,TRBJ1-2,TRBV7-8,CASSLGGPYGYTF,TGTGCCAGCAGCTTAGGAGGGCCCTATGGCTACACCTTC
-,TRBD1,TRBJ1-1,TRBV5-1,CASSWQGAGTEAFF,TGCGCCAGCAGCTGGCAGGGGGCAGGAACTGAAGCTTTCTTT
-,TRBD1,TRBJ1-4,TRBV6-6,CASSPGQGALVNEKLFF,TGTGCCAGCAGTCCAGGACAGGGGGCGCTAGTTAATGAAAAACTGTTTTTT
few,-,TRBJ2-1,TRBV7-6,CASSPVGTSNEQFF,TGTGCCAGCAGCCCTGTGGGGACGTCGAATGAGCAGTTCTTC
-,TRBD2,TRBJ2-2,TRBV6-6,CASSSLKWTSGEAGELFF,TGTGCCAGCAGTTCCTTGAAGTGGACTAGCGGGGAGGCCGGGGAGCTGTTTTTT
many,-,TRBJ2-7,TRBV2,CASSKQGYEQYF,TGTGCCAGCAGTAAACAGGGCTACGAGCAGTACTTC
-,-,TRBJ2-1,TRBV12-3/TRBV12-4,CASSFLGAGGNEQFF,TGTGCCAGCAGTTTCCTAGGTGCAGGGGGGAATGAGCAGTTCTTC
few,TRBD2,TRBJ2-5,TRBV3-1,CASSQDISGAGETQYF,TGTGCCAGCAGCCAAGATATAAGCGGGGCAGGGGAGACCCAGTACTTC
few,TRBD1,TRBJ2-1,TRBV29-1,CSGTHLSTGDGGEQFF,TGCAGCGGTACCCACTTATCGACAGGGGATGGCGGCGAGCAGTTCTTC
few,-,TRBJ1-2,TRBV6-5,CASSYTGPPNYGYTF,TGTGCCAGCAGCTATACAGGGCCGCCTAACTATGGCTACACCTTC
many,-,TRBJ1-1,TRBV7-7,CASSFGEYTEAFF,TGTGCCAGCAGCTTCGGCGAGTACACTGAAGCTTTCTTT
few,-,TRBJ2-1,TRBV6-5,CASRSSYNEQFF,TGTGCCAGCAGGAGCAGCTACAATGAGCAGTTCTTC
-,-,TRBJ2-3,TRBV20-1,CSPIRQASTDTQYF,TGCAGTCCGATACGGCAGGCTAGCACAGATACGCAGTATTTT
-,TRBD2,TRBJ2-3,TRBV29-1,CSFEDSGLAGTDTQYF,TGCAGCTTTGAAGATTCAGGGCTAGCGGGCACAGATACGCAGTATTTT
-,-,TRBJ1-1,TRBV18,CASSSAGSNTEAFF,TGTGCCAGCTCATCCGCAGGGTCGAACACTGAAGCTTTCTTT
-,TRBD1,TRBJ1-4,TRBV3-1,CATKQGGQCEKLFF,TGTGCCACTAAGCAGGGGGGGCAGTGTGAAAAACTGTTTTTT
-,-,TRBJ1-2,TRBV29-1,CSVENVQGTNYGYTF,TGCAGCGTTGAAAACGTTCAGGGGACTAACTATGGCTACACCTTC
-,-,TRBJ2-2,TRBV5-1,CASSLGDRIHGGELFF,TGCGCCAGCAGCTTGGGTGACAGGATTCACGGCGGGGAGCTGTTTTTT
few,-,TRBJ2-3,TRBV12-3/TRBV12-4,CASGGLTRDTQYF,TGTGCCAGCGGGGGCCTGACTAGAGATACGCAGTATTTT
few,-,TRBJ1-2,TRBV5-5,CASSLAGVGNYGYTF,TGTGCCAGCAGCTTGGCTGGGGTCGGTAACTATGGCTACACCTTC
few,-,TRBJ2-7,TRBV4-1,CASSPRQGLTYEQYF,TGCGCCAGCAGCCCCAGGCAGGGGTTAACCTACGAGCAGTACTTC
few,-,TRBJ1-5,TRBV5-1,CASSPELNQPQHF,TGCGCCAGCAGCCCCGAACTTAATCAGCCCCAGCATTTT